What follows describes a single T cell receptor beta chain. Its antigen is as yet unknown. This specimen belongs to a study of shared clonotypes between healthy human individuals. Findings and caveats of the study: Among several donors, approximately 4.6% of naive CD4 clonotypes were found in common.

From germline, CDR1 is LGHNA and CDR2 YSLEER. Trimming cost V 1 base and J 6 bases, with 15 bases left between them. The CDR3 covers 16 residues. Once extracted for a subset, genomic DNA was divided evenly among several immunoSEQ plates. Clones were read by immunoSEQ multiplex PCR, and TCRdb kept only the in-frame ones, dropping some. This table has about 1.5 million clones, roughly 96% appearing once. The chain recombines TRBV4-3 with TRBJ1-4; D might be TRBD1 (6 bases). The receptor was isolated from a man aged 30-40 years in good health. Sequencing used naive CD4+ T cells sorted from blood. As for subset: CD45RA+ positively selected. In nucleotides, the CDR3 is TGCGCCAGCAGCCAAGGGGTCAGATGGGGGCATGAAAAACTGTTTTTT. This encodes CASSQGVRWGHEKLFF.